Listed here is a single TCR beta chain. Its antigen remains unknown. It was with a sample-barcoded 5' primer and a J-beta primer mix that a second PCR of about 6 to 12 cycles was run. Every individual sample yielded 2.5 million or more paired-end reads (each containing CDR3). TCRdb recomputed calls from the 5' RACE reads with MiXCR, one row per CDR3 protein. Of over 1,500,000 distinct CDR3 sequences listed, about 49% were seen once; the top ten hold around 2.1%. The V gene lost 8 bases and the J gene lost 4 bases, with 7 bases spanning the gap. The CDR3 is 11 amino acids. Germline lookup yields CDR1 SGHVS and CDR2 FQNEAQ. These data come from a study of blood T cells in healthy people across ages. Study-level points and caveats: Higher diversity and more naive CD4+ cells were features of long-lived donors, compared to aged donors. Nothing was known about donor CMV status, and this possibly confounded expanded clonotype changes. Naive T cell percentage strongly correlated with TCR beta diversity.

V and J are TRBV7-8 and TRBJ2-3; no firm D call. This receptor was taken from a woman aged 40-49 years in good health. The specimen sequenced was blood. The CDR3 DNA follows: TGTGCCAGCGGAGTGGCAGATACGCAGTATTTT. The encoded protein is CASGVADTQYF. Variable domain in full (rest from reference TRBV7-8 and TRBJ2-3): GAGVSQSPRYKVAKRGQDVALRCDPISGHVSLFWYQQALGQGPEFLTYFQNEAQLDKSGLPSDRFFAERPEGSVSTLKIQRTQQEDSAVYLCASGVADTQYFGPGTRLTVL.